Following are 27 T cell receptor beta chains from one sample sequenced in a study of blood T cell repertoires in COVID-19 (dated by TCRdb to between 2020 and 2021). Libraries were prepared through the immunoSEQ multiplex PCR assay. In its TCRdb copy, this immuneACCESS table keeps in-frame sequences only and misses some clones. Where compared with another copy, unresolved V genes explain less than half of these, and the others have no known cause. In all, the sample holds around 140,000 clones, and around 90% of those were seen once. The ten top clones hold less than 5% of the sample. Source material: PBMCs or T cells enriched from blood (not recorded which). The receptors stem from a woman in her thirties or forties who had been exposed to COVID-19.

This sequence joins TRBV29-1 and TRBJ1-1; 10 bases fit TRBD1. This CDR3 has 18 amino acids. The trim removed 0 bases at V and 4 bases at J, leaving 14 bases unmatched. Germline CDR1 and CDR2: SQVTM and ANQGSEA. CDR3 in DNA: TGCAGCGTTGAAGAAAGCATCCGGGACAGGGGCTATATCACTGAAGCTTTCTTT. This gives the protein CSVEESIRDRGYITEAFF.

This chain connects TRBV27 to TRBJ2-5, with 10 nucleotides matching TRBD1. Germline CDR1 is MNHEY and CDR2 is SMNVEV (reference sequence). The CDR3 has 13 amino acids. With V trimmed by 6 bases and J by 4 bases, 2 bases remained unmatched. This chain's CDR3 is CASRTGGPETQYF. CDR3 nucleotides: TGTGCCAGCAGGACAGGGGGCCCAGAGACCCAGTACTTC.

The gene calls are TRBV29-1 and TRBJ1-1; 7 bases match TRBD1. Looked up from germline, CDR1 is SQVTM and CDR2 is ANQGSEA. There are 14 residues in the CDR3. After removal of 6 bases from V and 3 bases from J, the junction contained 10 bases not matched to a gene. For the CDR3, the DNA is TGCAGCGTCCACAGGCAGGGGGACGACACTGAAGCTTTCTTT. It yields the protein CSVHRQGDDTEAFF.

The chain employs TRBV5-1 and TRBJ1-4, with 9 nucleotides matching TRBD1. The CDR3 has 15 residues. Losses at the gene ends were 4 bases for V and 6 bases for J; bases not matched to a gene: 7. The germline CDR1 and CDR2 sequences are SGHRS and YFSETQ. CDR3 loop: CASSPGQGYDEKLFF. As DNA, the CDR3 is TGCGCCAGCAGCCCTGGACAGGGGTACGATGAAAAACTGTTTTTT.

This clone has just a few counts. The chain has TRBV27 and TRBJ2-5, with D possibly matching TRBD2 (5 bases). Per germline, CDR1 MNHEY and CDR2 SMNVEV (reference sequence). The CDR3 consists of 14 residues. Deletions cut 7 bases from V and 4 bases from J, with 16 bases between. As DNA, the CDR3 is TGTGCCAGCACCCCGAGAGGGAAGATAGAGACCCAGTACTTC. As protein: CASTPRGKIETQYF.

This chain joins TRBV7-9 and TRBJ1-1; maybe TRBD1 (5 bases). This CDR3 region has 13 residues. The V end lost 7 bases, the J end lost 5 bases, and 14 bases lay between the germline ends. Germline CDR1 is SEHNR and CDR2 is FQNEAQ (reference sequence). The CDR3 region is CASTTPRGTEAFF. CDR3 in DNA: TGTGCCAGCACCACCCCGCGGGGGACTGAAGCTTTCTTT.

The rearrangement joins TRBV10-2 to TRBJ2-6; D unresolved. The CDR3 totals 14 residues. V lost 6 bases and J 0 bases, leaving 6 bases between the germline ends. The germline V gene encodes CDR1 WSHSY and CDR2 SAAADI. As DNA, the CDR3 is TGCGCCAGCAGGATGAGCTCTGGGGCCAACGTCCTGACTTTC. It codes for CASRMSSGANVLTF.

CDR3 sequence reads: CASSGRVGYTF. In DNA, the CDR3 is TGTGCCAGCTCAGGCAGGGTAGGCTACACCTTC. The chain combines TRBV18 with TRBJ1-2; D is possibly TRBD1 (5 bases). Germline V gene lookup returns CDR1 KGHSH and CDR2 LQKENI. V lost 5 bases and J 8 bases, leaving 9 bases between the germline ends. The CDR3 runs 11 residues. Full variable domain (outside the CDR3, taken from reference TRBV18 and TRBJ1-2): NAGVMQNPRHLVRRRGQEARLRCSPMKGHSHVYWYRQLPEEGLKFMVYLQKENIIDESGMPKERFSAEFPKEGPSILRIQQVVRGDSAAYFCASSGRVGYTFGSGTRLTVV.

V and J are TRBV10-3 and TRBJ1-4, with D possibly matching TRBD1 (5 bases). Germline CDR1 reads ENHRY; CDR2 reads SYGVKD. CDR3 length equals 13 residues. Between the trimmed V and J ends, which lost 5 bases and 5 bases, there was a span of 9 bases. CDR3 residues: CAISRQPNEKLFF. DNA for the CDR3: TGTGCCATCAGTAGACAGCCGAATGAAAAACTGTTTTTT.

This chain uses TRBV6-5 with TRBJ2-7; TRBD1 matches 9 bases. The germline CDR1 and CDR2 sequences are MNHEY and SVGAGI. The CDR3 has 15 residues. V shed 7 bases, J shed 3 bases, and the junction held 10 bases outside the gene matches. As DNA, the CDR3 is TGTGCCAGCACGACAGGGGGAACCTCTATCTACGAGCAGTACTTC. It yields the protein CASTTGGTSIYEQYF.

This clone was recorded only once. The rearrangement joins TRBV4-3 to TRBJ2-6; D might be TRBD1 (6 bases). The CDR3 spans 16 residues. Germline V CDR1 and CDR2: LGHNA, YSLEER. V gave up 1 base and J gave up 2 bases, with 9 bases separating them. As DNA, the CDR3 is TGCGCCAGCAGCCAAGTTCGGGACACTGGGGCCAACGTCCTGACTTTC. The encoded protein is CASSQVRDTGANVLTF.

The gene calls are TRBV27 and TRBJ2-6, with D perhaps matching TRBD1 (5 bases). Trimming took off 3 bases at V and 2 bases at J, with 17 bases between the two ends. This CDR3 comprises 18 residues. The germline V gene has CDR1 MNHEY and CDR2 SMNVEV (reference sequence). CDR3 loop: CASSFRGQGWAGANVLTF. The CDR3 DNA sequence: TGTGCCAGCAGTTTCCGAGGACAAGGTTGGGCTGGGGCCAACGTCCTGACTTTC.

This clone was detected only once. V usage is TRBV3-1 (or the pseudogene TRBV3-2) and J usage is TRBJ2-5; possible D gene TRBD2, 6 bases. Trimming stripped 5 bases from V and 4 bases from J, with 17 bases between. The CDR3 is 15 amino acids. CDR1 is LGHDT and CDR2 is YNNKEL in the germline V gene (reference sequence). The CDR3 region has the DNA TGTGCCAGCAGCTTGGGCGGGATTCGGGCAGAGACCCAGTACTTC. This encodes CASSLGGIRAETQYF.

CDR3 sequence reads: CASSYGTSGTDTQYF. CDR3 in DNA: TGCGCCAGCAGCTACGGGACTAGCGGCACAGATACGCAGTATTTT. The rearrangement links TRBV5-1 to TRBJ2-3, with TRBD2 identical over 10 bases. In germline, CDR1 is SGHRS, CDR2 YFSETQ. The V and J ends lost 3 bases and 1 base, in that order; junction bases with no gene match: 2. The CDR3 loop spans 15 amino acids. Supplemented by reference TRBV5-1 and TRBJ2-3, the full variable domain reads KAGVTQTPRYLIKTRGQQVTLSCSPISGHRSVSWYQQTPGQGLQFLFEYFSETQRNKGNFPGRFSGRQFSNSRSEMNVSTLELGDSALYLCASSYGTSGTDTQYFGPGTRLTVL.

V gene TRBV5-8 combines with J gene TRBJ1-5; 7 nucleotides match TRBD1. This CDR3 spans 18 amino acids. The V and J ends lost 1 base and 1 base, in that order; junction bases with no gene match: 11. Germline lookup yields CDR1 SGHTS and CDR2 YDEGEE. CDR3 residues: CASSLWTGGAKSNQPQHF. DNA of the CDR3: TGTGCCAGCAGCTTGTGGACAGGAGGAGCAAAAAGCAATCAGCCCCAGCATTTT.

CDR3: CASSQVVGGFGSTDTQYF. As DNA, the CDR3 is TGCGCCAGCAGCCAAGTCGTCGGGGGATTCGGTAGCACAGATACGCAGTATTTT. V usage is TRBV4-1 and J usage is TRBJ2-3; D perhaps matches TRBD2 (6 bases). The germline V and J ends were trimmed by 1 base and 0 bases, with 17 bases remaining between them. The germline V gene has CDR1 MGHRA and CDR2 YSYEKL. This CDR3 has 18 residues.

This chain's CDR3 is CASRTSALSSYNEQFF. In nucleotides, the CDR3 is TGTGCCAGCCGGACTAGCGCCCTGAGCTCCTACAATGAGCAGTTCTTC. The chain carries TRBV19 and TRBJ2-1; 9 positions match TRBD2. Unmatched junction bases numbered 9, after V lost 9 bases and J lost 0 bases. The germline V gene has CDR1 LNHDA and CDR2 SQIVND (reference sequence). CDR3 size: 16 residues.

The V gene is TRBV7-2, the J gene TRBJ2-3; tentatively, D is TRBD1 (7 bases). Germline lookup yields CDR1 SGHTA and CDR2 FQGNSA. The CDR3 has 14 residues. V was trimmed by 7 bases and J by 6 bases, leaving 17 bases between them. CDR3 in DNA: TGTGCCAGCACGAGACAGGGAGGAGGGGATACGCAGTATTTT. This encodes CASTRQGGGDTQYF.

The chain uses TRBV4-1 and TRBJ2-3; 7 bases align to TRBD2. The germline V gene encodes CDR1 MGHRA and CDR2 YSYEKL. The CDR3 consists of 17 residues. V lost 0 bases and J lost 6; bases outside the gene matches: 12. The CDR3 region is CASSQDPGLAVGDTQYF. CDR3 sequence (DNA): TGCGCCAGCAGCCAAGATCCTGGCCTAGCGGTCGGGGATACGCAGTATTTT.

This clone was seen once. The genes are TRBV5-6 and TRBJ2-1, with unresolved D. CDR1 is SGHDT and CDR2 is YYEEEE in the germline V gene. V was shortened by 3 bases and J by 4 bases, with 5 bases between the two germline ends. The CDR3 extends over 12 amino acids. The CDR3 is CASSSQYNEQFF. CDR3 in DNA: TGTGCCAGCAGCTCCCAGTACAATGAGCAGTTCTTC.

The chain combines TRBV28 with TRBJ2-2; 7 positions match TRBD1. Trimming removed 6 bases from V and 5 bases from J; junction bases left unmatched: 6. Germline V CDR1 and CDR2: MDHEN, SYDVKM. The CDR3 is 14 residues long. The CDR3 reads CASRGTEGTGELFF. The CDR3 DNA reads TGTGCCAGCAGGGGGACAGAAGGGACCGGGGAGCTGTTTTTT. Together with reference TRBV28 and TRBJ2-2, the CDR3 gives the full variable domain: DVKVTQSSRYLVKRTGEKVFLECVQDMDHENMFWYRQDPGLGLRLIYFSYDVKMKEKGDIPEGYSVSREKKERFSLILESASTNQTSMYLCASRGTEGTGELFFGEGSRLTVL.

This clone appeared once. The J gene is TRBJ2-1, the V gene TRBV27; 11 bases agree with TRBD1. V lost 7 bases to trimming and J lost 2 bases; unmatched junction nucleotides: 7. The germline CDR1 and CDR2 sequences are MNHEY and SMNVEV (reference sequence). The CDR3 runs to 16 residues. CDR3: CASTPGQGAPYNEQFF. Written as DNA, the CDR3 is TGTGCCAGCACCCCCGGACAGGGGGCCCCCTACAATGAGCAGTTCTTC.

The chain couples TRBV27 to TRBJ2-1; 10 bases are a match to TRBD2. Losses at the gene ends were 8 bases for V and 5 bases for J; bases not matched to a gene: 6. This CDR3 is built from 14 residues. The germline V gene has CDR1 MNHEY and CDR2 SMNVEV (reference sequence). The DNA of the CDR3 is TGTGCCAGCGAGTCACTAGCGGGACACAATGAGCAGTTCTTC. This sequence encodes CASESLAGHNEQFF.

The chain employs TRBV14 and TRBJ1-2; the D is unclear. This CDR3 has 11 residues. Deletions cut 0 bases from V and 7 bases from J, with 3 bases between. Germline lookup yields CDR1 SGHDN and CDR2 FVKESK. CDR3 region: CASSQDSGYTF. In DNA, the CDR3 is TGTGCCAGCAGCCAAGATAGTGGCTACACCTTC.

The chain joins TRBV11-2 to TRBJ2-1, with a possible D match to TRBD1 (6 bases). CDR3 size: 16 residues. Germline assignment: CDR1 SGHAT and CDR2 FQNNGV. V dropped 4 bases and J dropped 3 bases, with 16 bases sitting between them. CDR3 amino acids: CASSSVSGGGYNEQFF. The CDR3 DNA sequence: TGTGCCAGCAGCTCGGTATCTGGGGGCGGCTACAATGAGCAGTTCTTC.

The V call is TRBV19, the J call TRBJ1-2; a weak D match, TRBD1 (6 bases). Germline values: CDR1 LNHDA, CDR2 SQIVND (reference sequence). Trimming cost V 7 bases and J 3 bases, with 18 bases left between them. There are 15 residues in the CDR3. CDR3 sequence (DNA): TGTGCCAGTACCCGTGACAGGCCCCCAGACTATGGCTACACCTTC. Translation: CASTRDRPPDYGYTF.

This clone was recorded only once. This chain links TRBV7-2 with TRBJ1-2, with 8 nucleotides matching TRBD1. Losses at the gene ends were 5 bases for V and 7 bases for J; bases not matched to a gene: 12. The CDR3 contains 15 residues. CDR1 and CDR2 (germline): SGHTA, FQGNSA. The CDR3 sequence is CASSQGAQVLSGYTF. CDR3 DNA: TGTGCCAGCAGCCAGGGGGCGCAGGTCTTGAGTGGCTACACCTTC.